Sequencing of this TCR beta chain was carried out in a study of beta chain features in type 1 diabetes. Across the study: No age, gender or cell yield differences were seen between patients and healthy donors. The study's findings and limits: In comparison with healthy donors, patients had naive, central memory and Treg TCRB repertoires that appeared more similar. Shorter TCRB CDR3s, moderately but significantly so, marked every one of the four CD4+ subsets in Type 1 diabetes patients.

This clone was found many times. The antigen is undetermined. Every bit of the isolated RNA underwent reverse transcription, so sequencing read expressed TCRB transcripts. The assay was immunoSEQ multiplex PCR, and TCRdb's table has in-frame clones only and misses some. The sample carries about 340,000 clones, over 7% recorded once. This receptor was obtained from a man aged 25 to 40 with type 1 diabetes. Sequencing used central memory CD4+ T cells from blood.

As DNA, the CDR3 is TGTGCCAGCAGCCCCAGGGACAGGGAGAATGAGCAGTTCTTC. It encodes CASSPRDRENEQFF. J is TRBJ2-1 and V is TRBV7-9; TRBD1 agrees at 9 bases. The CDR3 contains 14 residues. In germline, CDR1 is SEHNR, CDR2 FQNEAQ (reference sequence). The V and J ends lost 5 bases and 7 bases, in that order; junction bases with no gene match: 6.